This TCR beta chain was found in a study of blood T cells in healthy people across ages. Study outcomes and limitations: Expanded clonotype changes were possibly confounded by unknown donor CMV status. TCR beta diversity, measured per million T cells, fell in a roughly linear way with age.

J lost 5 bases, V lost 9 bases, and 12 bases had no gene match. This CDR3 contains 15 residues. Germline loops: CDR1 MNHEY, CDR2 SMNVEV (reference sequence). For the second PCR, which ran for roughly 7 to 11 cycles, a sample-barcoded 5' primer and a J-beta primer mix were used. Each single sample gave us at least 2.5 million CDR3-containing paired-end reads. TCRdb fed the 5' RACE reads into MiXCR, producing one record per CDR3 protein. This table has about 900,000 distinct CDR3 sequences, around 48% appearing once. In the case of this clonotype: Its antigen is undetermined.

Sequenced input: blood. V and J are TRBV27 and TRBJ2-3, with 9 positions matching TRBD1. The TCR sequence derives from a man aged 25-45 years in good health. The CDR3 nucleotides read TGTGCCAGTACAGCCGGGACAGGGTATTTAGATACGCAGTATTTT. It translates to CASTAGTGYLDTQYF.